This T cell receptor beta chain is drawn from a study of technical replicates of blood from several donors. Clones were read by immunoSEQ multiplex PCR, and TCRdb kept only the in-frame ones, dropping some. Found here are about 73,000 clones, 85% to 95% of them singletons; the top ten hold 4.7%. Germline V gene sequence: CDR1 MNHNY, CDR2 SVGAGI (reference sequence). The CDR3 extends over 15 amino acids. J was trimmed by 0 bases and V by 6 bases; bases with no gene match: 5. The source of this sequence is a human donor in good health. Some clones in this sample may be carry-over from other donors' samples. The sample consisted of PBMCs. The chain uses TRBV6-6 and TRBJ1-5; 7 bases fit TRBD1. CDR3 sequence (DNA): TGTGCCAGCAGGCTGACAGGGTTTAGCAATCAGCCCCAGCATTTT. Translated, it gives CASRLTGFSNQPQHF.